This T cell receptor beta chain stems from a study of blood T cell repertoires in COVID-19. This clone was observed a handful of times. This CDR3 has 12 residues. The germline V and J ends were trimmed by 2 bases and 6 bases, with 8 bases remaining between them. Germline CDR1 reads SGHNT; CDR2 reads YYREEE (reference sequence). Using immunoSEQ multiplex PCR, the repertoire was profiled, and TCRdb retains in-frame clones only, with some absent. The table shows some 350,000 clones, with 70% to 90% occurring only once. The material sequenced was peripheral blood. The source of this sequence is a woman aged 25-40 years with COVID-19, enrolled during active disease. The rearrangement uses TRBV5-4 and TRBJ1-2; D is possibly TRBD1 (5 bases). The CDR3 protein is CASSFWGDGYTF. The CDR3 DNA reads TGTGCCAGCAGCTTTTGGGGGGATGGCTACACCTTC.